This TCR beta chain is from a study of shared clonotypes between healthy human individuals. Produced via immunoSEQ multiplex PCR; TCRdb's table is partial and in-frame only. The sample lists 2 million to 2.5 million clones, 85% to 95% seen once, with about 0.37% in the top ten. The CDR3 runs 15 residues. Germline lookup yields CDR1 MDHEN and CDR2 SYDVKM. V gave up 4 bases and J gave up 1 base; unmatched junction bases: 5. The TCR comes from a man aged 18-30 years in good health. Some clones in this sample may be carry-over from other donors' samples. Sequenced material: naive CD4+ T cells from PBMCs. Subset indicated: CD45RA+ positively selected. This chain connects TRBV28 to TRBJ2-3; 7 positions agree with TRBD1. CDR3 sequence: CASSWWTGGTDTQYF. The DNA of the CDR3 is TGTGCCAGCAGTTGGTGGACAGGAGGCACAGATACGCAGTATTTT.